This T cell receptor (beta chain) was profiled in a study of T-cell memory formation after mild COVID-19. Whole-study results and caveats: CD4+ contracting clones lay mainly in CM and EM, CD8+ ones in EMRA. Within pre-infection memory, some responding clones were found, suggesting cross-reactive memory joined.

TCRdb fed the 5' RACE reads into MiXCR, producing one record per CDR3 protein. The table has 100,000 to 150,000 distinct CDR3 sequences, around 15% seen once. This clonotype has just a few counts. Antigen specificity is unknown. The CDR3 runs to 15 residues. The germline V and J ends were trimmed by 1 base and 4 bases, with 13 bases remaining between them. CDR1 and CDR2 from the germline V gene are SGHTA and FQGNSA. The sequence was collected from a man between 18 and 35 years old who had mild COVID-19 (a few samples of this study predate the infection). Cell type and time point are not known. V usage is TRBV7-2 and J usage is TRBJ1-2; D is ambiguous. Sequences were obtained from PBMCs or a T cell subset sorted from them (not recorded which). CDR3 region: CASSLVSGTSYGYTF. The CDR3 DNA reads TGTGCCAGCAGCTTAGTTTCCGGAACATCCTATGGCTACACCTTC.